These T cell receptor beta chains were read from a single sample in a study of T cells in Graves' hyperthyroidism and ophthalmopathy. TCRdb analysed the multiplex PCR reads with MiXCR anew, one entry per CDR3 protein. The sample records about 130,000 distinct CDR3 sequences, less than 25% being singletons. The material sequenced was blood. The receptors were sampled from a woman aged 45-65 years with Graves' hyperthyroidism that later progressed to Graves' ophthalmopathy. The CDR3 runs from the conserved cysteine through the conserved F or W. The D gene is left open where the match is weak. Rows give clone size only sometimes, using once, few, many, or a class for an expanded clone.

j_call v_call clone_size d_call cdr3_nt cdr3_aa
TRBJ2-7 TRBV12-3/TRBV12-4 many TRBD1 TGTGCCAGCGGGAACCGGACAGGGAAAGGCGAGCAGTACTTC CASGNRTGKGEQYF
TRBJ2-1 TRBV20-1 few NA TGCAGTGCTAGAGGGATAATCTTCCCAGCCTACAATGAGCAGTTCTTC CSARGIIFPAYNEQFF
TRBJ2-3 TRBV20-1 NA TRBD2 TGCAGTGCTAGTGGGGCTAGCGGGAGTCCGCCAGATACGCAGTATTTT CSASGASGSPPDTQYF
TRBJ2-3 TRBV7-9 NA NA TGTGCCAGCAGCGCGAGAGGGGATACGCAGTATTTT CASSARGDTQYF
TRBJ1-1 TRBV19 NA TRBD1 TGTGCCAGTGCACAGGAGGGGACAGGGGGCTTTGGCACTGAAGCTTTCTTT CASAQEGTGGFGTEAFF
TRBJ2-5 TRBV6-2/TRBV6-3 NA NA TGTGCCAGCAGTTACTCGGAATGGGACTTTCGAGAGACCCAGTACTTC CASSYSEWDFRETQYF
TRBJ2-1 TRBV24-1 few NA TGTGCCACCAGTGCTTATGGGACGGCTGGTGATGAGCAGTTCTTC CATSAYGTAGDEQFF
TRBJ2-1 TRBV12-3/TRBV12-4 few NA TGTGCCAGCATTTCAAGGGCCGAGGGGATTAATGAGCAGTTCTTC CASISRAEGINEQFF
TRBJ1-5 TRBV6-1 many NA TGTGCCAGCAGTGGAGGGCAGGGGCAGAATCAGCCCCAGCATTTT CASSGGQGQNQPQHF
TRBJ1-1 TRBV28 many NA TGTGCCAGCAGGGGGAGGCCTGAAGCTTTCTTT CASRGRPEAFF
TRBJ1-1 TRBV20-1 few NA TGCAGTGCCCCCCAACAGCTGAACACTGAAGCTTTCTTT CSAPQQLNTEAFF
TRBJ1-2 TRBV7-3 NA NA TGTGCCAGCAGCTTAAGCCCGGGGAACTATGGCTACACCTTC CASSLSPGNYGYTF
TRBJ1-4 TRBV7-2 many NA TGTGCCAGCAGCCGATTATGGGGGGGCAGGGTGACTAATGAAAAACTGTTTTTT CASSRLWGGRVTNEKLFF
TRBJ1-5 TRBV4-1 NA TRBD1 TGCGCCAGCAGCCAAGAATACAGGGGCCCCAATCAGCCCCAGCATTTT CASSQEYRGPNQPQHF
TRBJ2-7 TRBV30 many TRBD2 TGTGCCTGGAGTAGACTAGCGGGAGGGCGCGAGCAGTACTTC CAWSRLAGGREQYF
TRBJ1-5 TRBV6-2/TRBV6-3 many NA TGTGCCAGCAGTTATAGGAATCAGCCCCAGCATTTT CASSYRNQPQHF
TRBJ2-5 TRBV14 many TRBD2 TGTGCCAGCAGCCAAGATCGCGGACTAGCGGGAATAAGAGAGACCCAGTACTTC CASSQDRGLAGIRETQYF
TRBJ1-1 TRBV29-1 NA TRBD1 TGCAGCGCCCAACTGGACAGGGTGAAGTCTGAAGCTTTCTTT CSAQLDRVKSEAFF
TRBJ2-7 TRBV2 many TRBD2 TGTGCCAGCAGTTCCGGGACTACCTCCTACGAGCAGTACTTC CASSSGTTSYEQYF
TRBJ2-2 TRBV3-1 many NA TGTGCCAGCAGGCCACCCCTCGGTGGGGAGCTGTTTTTT CASRPPLGGELFF
TRBJ1-4 TRBV4-2 few TRBD1 TGTGCCAGCAGCCAAGACGACAGGGCGGAAAAACTGTTTTTT CASSQDDRAEKLFF
TRBJ2-5 TRBV29-1 NA NA TGCAGCGTTAGTAGGGGAGAGACCCAGTACTTC CSVSRGETQYF
TRBJ2-1 TRBV20-1 few TRBD1 TGCAGTGCTAGAAATCCGGGACAGGGGAACCATTACAATGAGCAGTTCTTC CSARNPGQGNHYNEQFF
TRBJ1-1 TRBV9 NA NA TGTGCCAGCAGCTCGGACGGGACCACTGAAGCTTTCTTT CASSSDGTTEAFF
TRBJ1-1 TRBV19 many NA TGTGCCAGTAGTTCCGGAGGTAATATGAACACTGAAGCTTTCTTT CASSSGGNMNTEAFF
TRBJ2-7 TRBV19 NA NA TGTGCCAGTAGTATAGCGGGGGATTTTGAGCAGTACTTC CASSIAGDFEQYF
TRBJ1-1 TRBV28 NA NA TGTGCCAGCAGTTTCCTGGGACCGACTGAAGCTTTCTTT CASSFLGPTEAFF
TRBJ1-1 TRBV10-3 few TRBD1 TGTGCCATCAGTGACCCACACGACAGGGGTGAGGCGAACACTGAAGCTTTCTTT CAISDPHDRGEANTEAFF
TRBJ2-7 TRBV7-9 NA TRBD1 TGTGCCAGCAGCTTAGGCCCCGGGACAGAATCGTACGAGCAGTACTTC CASSLGPGTESYEQYF
TRBJ2-3 TRBV19 few NA TGTGCCAGTAGTCATGGATCAGCCTTGGGCACAGATACGCAGTATTTT CASSHGSALGTDTQYF
TRBJ1-5 TRBV28 many NA TGTGCCAGCAGAGGTGGTTATAGCAATCAGCCCCAGCATTTT CASRGGYSNQPQHF
TRBJ1-6 TRBV5-1 many NA TGCGCCAGCAGTCTTGGGAATTCACCCCTCCACTTT CASSLGNSPLHF
TRBJ2-3 TRBV7-2 many NA TGTGCCAGCAGCTCCGGGACGTTAGATACGCAGTATTTT CASSSGTLDTQYF
TRBJ1-5 TRBV20-1 many NA TGCAGTGCTCTTGAAGGGGATCTAAATCAGCCCCAGCATTTT CSALEGDLNQPQHF
TRBJ1-1 TRBV6-2/TRBV6-3 NA TRBD1 TGTACCAGCAGTACGCACAGGGGATGGACTGAAGCTTTCTTT CTSSTHRGWTEAFF
TRBJ2-2 TRBV5-1 many TRBD2 TGCGCCAGCAGCGGAAGCGGGGGGAACACCGGGGAGCTGTTTTTT CASSGSGGNTGELFF
TRBJ2-7 TRBV28 many NA TGTGCCAGCAGTTTATTCGGGGTCGAGCAGTACTTC CASSLFGVEQYF
TRBJ2-7 TRBV11-2 NA NA TGTGCCAGCAACCAAGTTCCCTACGAGCAGTACTTC CASNQVPYEQYF
TRBJ2-3 TRBV28 NA NA TGTGCCAGCACCCGCGAGGGTGGGCCCACAGATACGCAGTATTTT CASTREGGPTDTQYF
TRBJ1-1 TRBV2 NA TRBD1 TGTGCCAGCAGTGCAAGGCCTGGTTCAGGGGGCGATTACACTGAAGCTTTCTTT CASSARPGSGGDYTEAFF
TRBJ1-2 TRBV28 many TRBD1 TGTGCCAGCAGCGTCGGGACAGTCTATGGCTACACCTTC CASSVGTVYGYTF
TRBJ2-7 TRBV28 few TRBD2 TGTGCCAGCGGCCAAGCGGGAGTAGGTTACGAGCAGTACTTC CASGQAGVGYEQYF
TRBJ2-5 TRBV7-2 NA TRBD1 TGTGCCAGCAGCCTACAGGGGAAGGAGACCCAGTACTTC CASSLQGKETQYF
TRBJ1-2 TRBV3-1 many TRBD1 TGTGCCAGCAGCCAGGGAAGACAGGGACCCTATGGCTACACCTTC CASSQGRQGPYGYTF
TRBJ2-7 TRBV6-1 many NA TGTGCCAGCAGTGAAGTTGGGAGAAAAGGTGACTACGAGCAGTACTTC CASSEVGRKGDYEQYF